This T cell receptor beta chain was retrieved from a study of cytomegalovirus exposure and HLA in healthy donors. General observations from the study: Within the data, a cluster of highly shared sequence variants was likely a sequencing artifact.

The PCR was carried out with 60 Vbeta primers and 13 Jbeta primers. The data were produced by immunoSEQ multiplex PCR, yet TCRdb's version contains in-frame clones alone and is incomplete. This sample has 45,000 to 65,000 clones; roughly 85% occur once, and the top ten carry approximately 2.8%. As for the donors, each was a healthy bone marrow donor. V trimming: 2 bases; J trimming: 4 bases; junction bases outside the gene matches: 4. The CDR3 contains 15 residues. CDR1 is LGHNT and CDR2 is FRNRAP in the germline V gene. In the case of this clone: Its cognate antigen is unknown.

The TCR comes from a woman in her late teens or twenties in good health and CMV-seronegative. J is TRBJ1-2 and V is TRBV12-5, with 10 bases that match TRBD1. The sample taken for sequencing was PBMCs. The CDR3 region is CASGLTGTGVYGYTF. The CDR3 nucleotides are TGTGCTAGTGGTTTGACCGGGACAGGGGTCTATGGCTACACCTTC.